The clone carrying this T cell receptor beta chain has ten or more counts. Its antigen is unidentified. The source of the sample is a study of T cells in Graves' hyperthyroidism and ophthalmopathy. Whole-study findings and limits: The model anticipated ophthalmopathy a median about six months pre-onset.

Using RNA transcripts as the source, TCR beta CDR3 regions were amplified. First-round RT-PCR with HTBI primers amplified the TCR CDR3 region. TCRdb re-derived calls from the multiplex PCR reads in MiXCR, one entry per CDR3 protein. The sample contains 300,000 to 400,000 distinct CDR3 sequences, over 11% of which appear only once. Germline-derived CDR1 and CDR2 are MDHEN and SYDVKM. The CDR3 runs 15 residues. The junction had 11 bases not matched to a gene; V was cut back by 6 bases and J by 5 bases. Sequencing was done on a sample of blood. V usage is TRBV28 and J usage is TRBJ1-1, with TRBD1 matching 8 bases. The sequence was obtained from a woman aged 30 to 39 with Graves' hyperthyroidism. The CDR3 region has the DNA TGTGCCAGCAGCCCCAGACAGGGGATTCGAACTGAAGCTTTCTTT. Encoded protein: CASSPRQGIRTEAFF. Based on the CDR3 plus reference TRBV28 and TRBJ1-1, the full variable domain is DVKVTQSSRYLVKRTGEKVFLECVQDMDHENMFWYRQDPGLGLRLIYFSYDVKMKEKGDIPEGYSVSREKKERFSLILESASTNQTSMYLCASSPRQGIRTEAFFGQGTRLTVV.